This T cell receptor beta chain was obtained from a study of blood T cell repertoires in COVID-19. Study details: The analysed material was cDNA or gDNA that came from T cells, B-cell-depleted T cells, or PBMCs.

This clone has more than one count but fewer than ten. Germline V gene data show CDR1 as LGHDT and CDR2 as YNNKEL (reference sequence). The CDR3 has 16 amino acids. The ends lost 2 bases at V and 8 bases at J; junction bases unmatched: 5. TCRdb's copy holds only in-frame clones and misses some; the assay was immunoSEQ multiplex PCR. The sample shows about 370,000 clones, 80% to 90% of them seen only once. Living in 24 US areas, the participants were between about 18 and 100 years of age. Participants' own reports of clinical history determined their cohort assignment. Resolution of symptoms, clearance, or two negative PCRs was present in recovered Cohort 3 donors.

The receptor was isolated from a man aged 18 to 35 who had recovered from COVID-19. This rearrangement joins TRBV3-1 (or the pseudogene TRBV3-2) to TRBJ2-1; 14 bases match TRBD2. What was sequenced was PBMCs or T cells enriched from blood (not recorded which). DNA of the CDR3: TGTGCCAGCAGCCAACTCCGACTAGCGGGGGGGGATGAGCAGTTCTTC. Protein sequence: CASSQLRLAGGDEQFF.